This T cell receptor (beta chain) was documented in a study of cytotoxic CD8 clonotypes in ibrutinib-treated CLL. Library input was about 1.8 micrograms of DNA from cryopreserved PBMCs. To note about this clone: Antigen specificity is unknown.

Clones were sequenced by immunoSEQ multiplex PCR, and TCRdb holds only the in-frame ones, with some missing. The repertoire consists of roughly 220,000 clones, with around 75% occurring once and the leading ten covering 5.5% to 7%. Findings of the study overall: Patients showed higher baseline clonality than age-matched healthy donors, and it tracked circulating CD8+ T-cell counts.

The V end lost 4 bases, the J end lost 2 bases, and 7 bases lay between the germline ends. CDR3 length: 13 residues. Germline lookup yields CDR1 MNHEY and CDR2 SVGAGI. The TCR was taken from a human donor with chronic lymphocytic leukemia. The material sequenced was PBMCs, taken after 12 months of ibrutinib treatment. The chain recombines TRBV6-5 with TRBJ2-3; no firm D call. The CDR3 DNA sequence: TGTGCCAGCAGTTCCCCGCCCACAGATACGCAGTATTTT. This translates into CASSSPPTDTQYF.